The sample holds a few counts of the clone carrying this T cell receptor beta chain. The antigen is undetermined. The data were obtained in a study of T cell repertoires in cytomegalovirus infection. Study-level information: Selected CMV epitopes included recently identified HLA-C-restricted ones as well as well-studied HLA-B-restricted ones. From public TCR beta signatures came an indication of both CMV infection and matching HLA type.

TCRdb processed the reads anew with MiXCR; each CDR3 protein has one entry. Among roughly 120,000 distinct CDR3 sequences listed, over 25% were seen once. General study results and limits: Totalled public TCR beta family frequency picked out people who carried CMV plus the relevant HLA. Ex vivo, HLA-C-restricted CMV-specific TCR beta clonotypes prevailed over the rest of the response.

Per the germline V gene, CDR1 is MNHNS and CDR2 is SASEGT. The CDR3 consists of 15 residues. Trimming left V 3 bases short and J 0 bases short, with 9 bases between. The TCR originated in a human donor in good health (CMV status not recorded). Some clones in this sample may be carry-over from other donors' samples. Sequencing used CD8+ T cells from cultured PBMCs, obtained from culture after CMV antigen stimulation. The chain has TRBV6-1 and TRBJ2-1, with D uncertain. CDR3 loop: CASSEDRSSYNEQFF. The CDR3 bases are TGTGCCAGCAGTGAGGACCGGAGCTCCTACAATGAGCAGTTCTTC.